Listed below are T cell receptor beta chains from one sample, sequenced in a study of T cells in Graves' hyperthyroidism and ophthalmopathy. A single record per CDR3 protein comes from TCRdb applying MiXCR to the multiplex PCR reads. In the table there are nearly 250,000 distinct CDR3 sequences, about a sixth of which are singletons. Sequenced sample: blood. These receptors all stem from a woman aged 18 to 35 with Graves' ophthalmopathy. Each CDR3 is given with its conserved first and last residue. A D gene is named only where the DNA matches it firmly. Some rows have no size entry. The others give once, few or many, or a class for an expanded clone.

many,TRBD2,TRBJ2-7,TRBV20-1,TGCAGTGCTAGCCGAACGGGACTAGGGGACGAGCAGTACTTC,CSASRTGLGDEQYF
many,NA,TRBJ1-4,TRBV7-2,TGTGCCAGCAGCCGTGACAGATATAATGAAAAACTGTTTTTT,CASSRDRYNEKLFF
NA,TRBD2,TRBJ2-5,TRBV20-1,TGCAGTGCTAGCTCCACTAGCGGGGGGTATGGAGAGACCCAGTACTTC,CSASSTSGGYGETQYF
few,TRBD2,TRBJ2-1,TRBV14,TGTGCCAGCAGCCAAGATAGTCCGCGGGGGGGCTCTAATGAGCAGTTCTTC,CASSQDSPRGGSNEQFF
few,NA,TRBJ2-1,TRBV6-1,TGTGCCAGCAGTTCTTTCGGGTTGTCCTACAATAAGCAGTTCTTC,CASSSFGLSYNKQFF
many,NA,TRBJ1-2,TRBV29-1,TGCAGCGTTGATGGTACGGACTATGGCTACACCTTC,CSVDGTDYGYTF
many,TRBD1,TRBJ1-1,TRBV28,TGTGCCAGCTTTAGGGGGCGAATGCCTTTCTTT,CASFRGRMPFF
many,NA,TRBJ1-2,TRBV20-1,TGCAGTGCCGGGAACGGTAACCAATATGGCTACACCTTC,CSAGNGNQYGYTF
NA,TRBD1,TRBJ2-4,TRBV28,TGTGCCAGCAGTTTTACCGGGACAGGGGGGGTAGCCAAAAACATTCAGTACTTC,CASSFTGTGGVAKNIQYF
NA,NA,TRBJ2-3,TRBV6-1,TGTGCCAGCAGCCGCGAGGATACGCAGTATTTT,CASSREDTQYF
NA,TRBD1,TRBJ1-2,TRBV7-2,TGTGCCAGCAGCATCGGGACAGGGAATGGCTACACCTTC,CASSIGTGNGYTF
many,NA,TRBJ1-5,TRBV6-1,TGTGCCAGCGCCCAAATTAGGTCGGATCAGCCCCAGCATTTT,CASAQIRSDQPQHF
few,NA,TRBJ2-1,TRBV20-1,TGCAGTGCTAGAGATAGAAATAGCGCAAGCTCCTACAATGAGCAGTTCTTC,CSARDRNSASSYNEQFF
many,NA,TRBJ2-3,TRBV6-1,TGTGCCAGCAGTGAAGCGTATGACCAGTTTAGCACAGATACGCAGTATTTT,CASSEAYDQFSTDTQYF
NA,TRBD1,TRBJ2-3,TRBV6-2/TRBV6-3,TGTGCCAGCAGTGCCCAAGGGGACAGGGCCTTTACAGATACGCAGTATTTT,CASSAQGDRAFTDTQYF
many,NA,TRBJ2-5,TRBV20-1,TGCAGTGCTAGAGATTCGGCATCAAAGACCCAGTACTTC,CSARDSASKTQYF
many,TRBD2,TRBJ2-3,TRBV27,TGTGCCAGCAGTGCCTGGGCGGGGGGCACAGATACGCAGTATTTT,CASSAWAGGTDTQYF
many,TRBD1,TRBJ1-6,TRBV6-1,TGTGCCAGCAGTTGGTTTGGGGACAGGGATTCACCCCTCCACTTT,CASSWFGDRDSPLHF
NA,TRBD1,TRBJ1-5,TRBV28,TGTGCCAGCAGCCCGAGGCCGGGACAGGGCGCTGGCAATCAGCCCCAGCATTTT,CASSPRPGQGAGNQPQHF
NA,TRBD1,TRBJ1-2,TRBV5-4,TGTGCCAGCAGCCCGACTCCGGGACAGGGTACCGGCTACACCTTC,CASSPTPGQGTGYTF
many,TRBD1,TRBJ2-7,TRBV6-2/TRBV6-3,TGTGCCAGCAGTTTACCGGGACAGGAGCCCTACGAGCAGTACTTC,CASSLPGQEPYEQYF
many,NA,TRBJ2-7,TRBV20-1,TGCAGTGCTAGGACGGTCGGTACACCCTCCTACGAGCAGTACTTC,CSARTVGTPSYEQYF
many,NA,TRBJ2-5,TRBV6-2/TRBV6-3,TGTGCCAGCAGTTTTGCCGGTCCACAAGAGACCCAGTACTTC,CASSFAGPQETQYF
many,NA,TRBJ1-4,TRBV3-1,TGTGCCAGCAGCCAAGCAGGGGAGGGTGAAAAACTGTTTTTT,CASSQAGEGEKLFF
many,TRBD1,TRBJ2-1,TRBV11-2,TGTGCCAGCAGCTTAGTGCCGGGACAGAGCTCCTACAATGAGCAGTTCTTC,CASSLVPGQSSYNEQFF
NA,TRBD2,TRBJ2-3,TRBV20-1,TGCAGTGCAAGTAGTGGTTCGGCGGGGGGCACAGATACGCAGTATTTT,CSASSGSAGGTDTQYF
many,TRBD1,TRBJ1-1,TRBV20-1,TGCAGTGCTACAGGGACAGTGACTGAAGCTTTCTTT,CSATGTVTEAFF
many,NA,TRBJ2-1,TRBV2,TGTGCCAGCAGTGATTCTTGGGGGGCCAATGAGCAGTTCTTC,CASSDSWGANEQFF
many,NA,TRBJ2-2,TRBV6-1,TGTGCCAGCAGTGCACTCGGGACGGACGGGGAGCTGTTTTTT,CASSALGTDGELFF
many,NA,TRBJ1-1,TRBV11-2,TGTGCCAGCAGCTTAGTAGCTGGGGTTCGGACTGAAGCTTTCTTT,CASSLVAGVRTEAFF
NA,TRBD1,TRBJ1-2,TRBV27,TGTGCCAGCAGGGCCGGGACAGGGATTAATGGCTACACCTTC,CASRAGTGINGYTF
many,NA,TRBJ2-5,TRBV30,TGTGCCTGGAGTCTCCGACATGGAGAGACCCAGTACTTC,CAWSLRHGETQYF
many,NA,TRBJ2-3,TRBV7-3,TGTGCCAGCAGCGCAGTCGGGGGAAGCACAGATACGCAGTATTTT,CASSAVGGSTDTQYF
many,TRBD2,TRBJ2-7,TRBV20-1,TGCAGTGCTAGTCTACGGGCGGGGGGTGAGCAGTACTTC,CSASLRAGGEQYF
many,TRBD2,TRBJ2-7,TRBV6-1,TGTGCCAGCAGCAGCGGGGCACCCTACGAGCAGTACTTC,CASSSGAPYEQYF
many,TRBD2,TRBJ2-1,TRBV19,TGTGCCAGTAGTATAACGGGACTAGCGGGGAGCTCCTACAATGAGCAGTTCTTC,CASSITGLAGSSYNEQFF
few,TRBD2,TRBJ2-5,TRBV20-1,TGCAGTGCTAGATTCCCGGGAGGGGGGGAGACCCAGTACTTC,CSARFPGGGETQYF
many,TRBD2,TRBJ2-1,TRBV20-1,TGCAGTGCTAGGGGGAGCGGGGGGTTCAATGAGCAGTTCTTC,CSARGSGGFNEQFF
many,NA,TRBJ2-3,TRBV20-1,TGCAGTGCGCCTCTCCATGGGGGAACTAGCACAGATACGCAGTATTTT,CSAPLHGGTSTDTQYF
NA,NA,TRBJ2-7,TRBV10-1,TGCGCCAGCAGTGAGTCGACTGACTTTCCCCACGAGCAGTACTTC,CASSESTDFPHEQYF
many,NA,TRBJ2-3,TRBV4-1,TGCGCCAGCAGCCAGGGATCGCCGAATACGCAGTATTTT,CASSQGSPNTQYF
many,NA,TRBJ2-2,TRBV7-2,TGTGCCAGCAGCTTCGCCGGATCTATCGGAACCGGGGAGCTGTTTTTT,CASSFAGSIGTGELFF
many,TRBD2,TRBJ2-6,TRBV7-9,TGTGCCAGCAGCTCGGCGGGAGGGTCCGGGGCCAACGTCCTGACTTTC,CASSSAGGSGANVLTF
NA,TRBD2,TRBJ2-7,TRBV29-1,TGCAGCGTCTGTTTGATCGGGACTAGCGGGAGATTGCCCTACGAGCAGTACTTC,CSVCLIGTSGRLPYEQYF
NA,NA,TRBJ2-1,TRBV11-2,TGTGCCAGCAGCTTGCCGGGCCAGGAGTTCTTC,CASSLPGQEFF
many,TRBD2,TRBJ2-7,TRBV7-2,TGTGCCAGCAGCTTAATGGCGGGAGTCCACGAGCAGTACTTC,CASSLMAGVHEQYF
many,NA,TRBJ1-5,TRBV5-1,TGCGCCAGCAGCCCTGGGTCGGCGGGCAATCAGCCCCAGCATTTT,CASSPGSAGNQPQHF
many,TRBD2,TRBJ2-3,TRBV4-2,TGTGCCAGCAGCCAGAAGACTAGCCGAAGCACAGATACGCAGTATTTT,CASSQKTSRSTDTQYF
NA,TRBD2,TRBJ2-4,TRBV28,TGTGCCAGCAGTTTATTGGGTAGCGGGGCTAAAAACATTCAGTACTTC,CASSLLGSGAKNIQYF
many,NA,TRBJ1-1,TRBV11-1,TGTGCCAGCAGCTTAGCTTCAGGCACTGAAGCTTTCTTT,CASSLASGTEAFF
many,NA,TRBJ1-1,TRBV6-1,TGTGCCAGCACGATAGGCTGGGACACTGAAGCTTTCTTT,CASTIGWDTEAFF
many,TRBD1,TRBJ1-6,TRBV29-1,TGCAGCGTTGGGACAGGGGGTAATTCACCCCTCCACTTT,CSVGTGGNSPLHF